These 21 T cell receptor beta chains originate from one sample sequenced in a study of CD8+CD57+ T cells in acquired aplastic anemia. Investigators profiled TCR beta VDJ and CDR3 from genomic DNA template. Via MiXCR, TCRdb re-called the reads, giving one row per CDR3 protein. This sample has hundreds of thousands of distinct CDR3 sequences; under 80% occur once, and the top ten carry 3.5% to 4.5%. The specimen was sorted CD4+, CD8+, or CD8+CD57+ T cells (not recorded which) from PBMCs. These receptors were obtained from a human donor in good health, serving as a control.

Of note for this clonotype: The conserved phenylalanine or tryptophan is not found at the CDR3 terminus, so this likely reflects a read error. The DNA is left out, because the CDR3 cannot be placed on it with certainty; the CDR3 is given as TCRdb lists it. The V call is TRBV7-3, the J call TRBJ1-2; the table's D call of TRBD1 was not tested on the DNA. Ends included, the CDR3 has 12 residues. Germline V gene sequence: CDR1 SGHTA, CDR2 FQGTGA. CDR3 region: CASSPRTASGLL.

This clonotype was counted many times. V is TRBV4-3 and J is TRBJ1-2; 7 positions match TRBD1. Germline values: CDR1 LGHNA, CDR2 YSLEER. Trimming removed 5 bases from V and 7 bases from J; junction bases left unmatched: 4. The CDR3 is 12 amino acids. The CDR3, as DNA: TGCGCCAGCAGCGACAGGGCGGGTGGCTACACCTTC. This encodes CASSDRAGGYTF.

This clonotype was counted ten times or more. This chain links TRBV7-9 with TRBJ2-7; TRBD1 matches at 7 bases. The CDR3 totals 15 residues. The trim removed 2 bases at V and 4 bases at J, leaving 8 bases unmatched. The V gene's germline CDR1 is SEHNR and CDR2 FQNEAQ (reference sequence). The CDR3 region is CASSLTGAIGYEQYF. DNA of the CDR3: TGTGCCAGCAGCTTAACAGGGGCTATTGGTTACGAGCAGTACTTC.

Concerning this clonotype itself: This is likely a read error, given that the CDR3 carries no conserved phenylalanine or tryptophan at its end. The DNA is omitted, as the CDR3 cannot be located on it reliably, and the CDR3 follows TCRdb's listing. The rearrangement joins TRBV7-9 to TRBJ2-7; the D call of TRBD1 is as the table states it, not checked on the DNA. The CDR3 comprises 10 residues, both ends counted. The germline gives CDR1 SEHNR, CDR2 FQNEAQ (reference sequence). CDR3: CASSSNPGDT.

This chain joins TRBV7-2 and TRBJ2-5; 7 bases are a match to TRBD1. This CDR3 has 14 amino acids. Per the germline V gene, CDR1 is SGHTA and CDR2 is FQGNSA. Germline trimming cut 4 bases from V and 4 bases from J; bases unmatched to any gene: 6. CDR3 sequence: CASSSNRGLETQYF. The CDR3 region has the DNA TGTGCCAGCAGCTCCAACAGGGGTCTAGAGACCCAGTACTTC.

The chain is built from TRBV10-3 and TRBJ2-7; TRBD1 or TRBD2 may be the D gene (6 bases each). The CDR3 sequence is 14 residues long. V dropped 10 bases and J dropped 9 bases, with 25 bases sitting between them. Germline-derived CDR1 and CDR2 are ENHRY and SYGVKD. CDR3 loop: CASRVGGGTVTQYF. DNA for the CDR3: TGTGCCAGCAGGGTGGGGGGCGGCACAGTTACGCAGTACTTC.

The V gene is TRBV9, the J gene TRBJ2-5; D is perhaps TRBD1 (6 bases). In germline, CDR1 is SGDLS, CDR2 YYNGEE. Between the trimmed V and J ends, which lost 3 bases and 8 bases, there was a span of 20 bases. CDR3 size: 15 residues. Written as DNA, the CDR3 is TGTGCCAGCAGCGCTGTGCAGGGGTCAAGGGCCACCCAGTACTTC. It yields the protein CASSAVQGSRATQYF.

A remark on this clonotype: The conserved phenylalanine or tryptophan is not found at the CDR3 terminus, so this likely reflects a read error. The chain combines TRBV4-3 with TRBJ2-7; 9 bases are shared with TRBD1. The J segment lost 6 bases and the V segment lost 5 bases, leaving 8 bases of the junction unmatched. This CDR3 comprises 14 residues. From germline, CDR1 is LGHNA and CDR2 YSLEER. This CDR3 is CASSRGGTGSEQYL. CDR3 coding DNA: TGCGCCAGCAGCAGAGGAGGGACAGGGAGCGAGCAGTACCTC.

As to this clonotype: One end of the junction does not line up with germline, which may come from a read error. The chain is built from TRBV6-5 and TRBJ1-2; tentatively, D is TRBD1 (5 bases). Germline V gene data show CDR1 as MNHEY and CDR2 as SVGAGI. The CDR3 extends over 17 amino acids. The CDR3 DNA reads as TGTGCCAGCAGTTACGGGGAGGGGCGAGGTCCTAACTATGGCTACGCCTTC. It encodes CASSYGEGRGPNYGYAF.

The V and J genes are TRBV20-1 and TRBJ2-7; 7 bases fit TRBD2. V gave up 3 bases and J gave up 11 bases; unmatched junction bases: 10. CDR3 length equals 12 residues. The germline CDR1 and CDR2 sequences are DFQATT and SNEGSKA (reference sequence). CDR3 sequence reads: CSASRIPGREYF. For the CDR3, the DNA is TGCAGTGCTAGCAGAATCCCAGGGAGGGAGTACTTC.

This chain connects TRBV7-9 to TRBJ2-3; D tentatively reads TRBD1 or TRBD2 (5 bases each). Trimming stripped 3 bases from V and 13 bases from J, with 20 bases between. Germline V lookup: CDR1 SEHNR, CDR2 FQNEAQ (reference sequence). The CDR3 extends over 14 amino acids. In nucleotides, the CDR3 is TGTGCCAGCAGCTTCCCCCCGGGCAAGGGGCGGGAGTATTTT. It translates to CASSFPPGKGREYF.

The sample holds many counts of this clonotype. The chain combines TRBV30 with TRBJ2-7; D perhaps matches TRBD2 (6 bases). The CDR3 spans 14 residues. Trimming shortened V by 3 bases and J by 4 bases, and 16 bases separated the two germline ends. In germline, CDR1 is GTSNPN, CDR2 SVGIG (reference sequence). In nucleotides, the CDR3 is TGTGCCTGGAGCAGCCGGGGGAGTAGGTACGAGCAGTACTTC. It specifies CAWSSRGSRYEQYF.

Of note for this clonotype: It is unclear where the CDR3 begins or ends on the DNA, so no DNA is shown, and the CDR3 is as TCRdb lists it. The chain carries TRBV12-3 or TRBV12-4 and TRBJ2-7; whether TRBD2, the table's D call, matches the DNA was not checked. The CDR3 region is 23 residues in length, termini included. The CDR3 here is CASSFYICSAIRPAGGVHYEQYF.

This clonotype showed up many times. The chain combines TRBV30 with TRBJ2-3; no definite D call. The V end lost 2 bases, the J end lost 7 bases, and 7 bases lay between the germline ends. Per the germline V gene, CDR1 is GTSNPN and CDR2 is SVGIG (reference sequence). The CDR3 is made up of 11 amino acids. DNA of the CDR3: TGTGCCTGGAGTTTGCGTAATACGCAGTATTTT. Its translation is CAWSLRNTQYF.

The rearrangement links TRBV9 to TRBJ1-1; no clear D gene. This CDR3 comprises 13 residues. Per the germline V gene, CDR1 is SGDLS and CDR2 is YYNGEE. V was clipped by 4 bases and J by 5 bases, with 12 bases between them. CDR3 in amino acids: CASSRARKTEAFF. The CDR3, as DNA: TGTGCCAGCAGCCGAGCCAGGAAAACTGAAGCTTTCTTT.

With respect to this clonotype: The DNA is left out, because the CDR3 cannot be placed on it with certainty; the CDR3 is given as TCRdb lists it. The genes are TRBV9 and TRBJ2-7; TRBD1 is the table's D call, not checked against the DNA. Per germline, CDR1 SGDLS and CDR2 YYNGEE. The CDR3 has 14 amino acids, counting both end residues. CDR3 loop: CASSWGQGSSHRYF.

Details on this clonotype: Because the CDR3 is missing its conserved closing phenylalanine or tryptophan, this is likely a read error. The limits of the CDR3 on the DNA are not certain, so only TCRdb's listed CDR3 is given. The V gene is TRBV7-8, the J gene TRBJ1-2; the D segment call TRBD1 is taken from the table without a DNA check. The CDR3 region is 13 residues in length, termini included. The V gene's germline CDR1 is SGHVS and CDR2 FQNEAQ. CDR3 region: CASSEGGGRCYDQ.

The rearrangement uses TRBV19 and TRBJ2-7; no firm D call. Germline V lookup: CDR1 LNHDA, CDR2 SQIVND (reference sequence). The V and J ends lost 6 bases and 2 bases respectively, with 14 bases between them. The CDR3 covers 14 residues. In DNA form, the CDR3 reads TGTGCCAGTAGCATTGGAGATCCGACCTACGAGCAGTACTTC. This translates into CASSIGDPTYEQYF.

This clonotype was counted many times. This chain connects TRBV30 to TRBJ2-7; no reliable D call. In germline, CDR1 is GTSNPN, CDR2 SVGIG (reference sequence). Trimming removed 2 bases at V and 1 base at J, with 9 bases between. This CDR3 region has 13 residues. CDR3 sequence reads: CAWSFGASYEQYF. CDR3 DNA sequence: TGTGCCTGGAGTTTCGGAGCGTCCTACGAGCAGTACTTC.

The chain carries TRBV11-2 and TRBJ1-6; D may be TRBD1 (6 bases). Trimming stripped 3 bases from V and 6 bases from J, with 12 bases between. This CDR3 has 15 amino acids. Per the germline V gene, CDR1 is SGHAT and CDR2 is FQNNGV. The CDR3: CASSFDGRGNSPLHF. The CDR3 DNA reads TGTGCCAGCAGCTTCGACGGCAGGGGTAATTCACCCCTCCACTTT.

In the case of this clonotype: No DNA is shown, since the ends of the CDR3 on it are uncertain; the CDR3 is the one TCRdb lists. This chain links TRBV2 with TRBJ2-7; the listed D gene, TRBD2, was not tested against the DNA. CDR1 is SNHLY and CDR2 is FYNNEI in the germline V gene. The CDR3 is 18 amino acids long, termini counted. The CDR3 protein is CASSRLAGAYEQYFGPYV.